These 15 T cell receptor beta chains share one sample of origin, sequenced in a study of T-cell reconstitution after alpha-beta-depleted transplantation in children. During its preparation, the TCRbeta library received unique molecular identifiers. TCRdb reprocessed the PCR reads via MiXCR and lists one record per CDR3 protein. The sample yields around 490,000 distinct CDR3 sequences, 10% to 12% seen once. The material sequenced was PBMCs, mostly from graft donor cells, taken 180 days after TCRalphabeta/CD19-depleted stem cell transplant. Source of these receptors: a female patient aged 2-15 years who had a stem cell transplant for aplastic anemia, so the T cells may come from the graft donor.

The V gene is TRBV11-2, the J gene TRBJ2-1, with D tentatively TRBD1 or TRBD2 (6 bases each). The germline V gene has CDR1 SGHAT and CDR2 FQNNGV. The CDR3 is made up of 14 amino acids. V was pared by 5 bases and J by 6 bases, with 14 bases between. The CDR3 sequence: CASSPGGTFNEQFF. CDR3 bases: TGTGCCAGCAGCCCAGGAGGGACATTCAATGAGCAGTTCTTC.

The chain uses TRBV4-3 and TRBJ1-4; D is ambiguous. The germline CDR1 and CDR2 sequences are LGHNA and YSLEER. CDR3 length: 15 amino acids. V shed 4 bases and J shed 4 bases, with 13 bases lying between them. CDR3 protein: CASSLRILLNEKLFF. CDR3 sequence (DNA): TGCGCCAGCAGCCTCCGGATCCTACTTAATGAAAAACTGTTTTTT.

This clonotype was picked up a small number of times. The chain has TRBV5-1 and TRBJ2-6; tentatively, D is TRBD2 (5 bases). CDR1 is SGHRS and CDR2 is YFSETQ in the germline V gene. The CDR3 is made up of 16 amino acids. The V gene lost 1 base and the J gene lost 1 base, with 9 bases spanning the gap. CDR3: CASSLPGFSGANVLTF. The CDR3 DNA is TGCGCCAGCAGCTTGCCGGGGTTTTCTGGGGCCAACGTCCTGACTTTC.

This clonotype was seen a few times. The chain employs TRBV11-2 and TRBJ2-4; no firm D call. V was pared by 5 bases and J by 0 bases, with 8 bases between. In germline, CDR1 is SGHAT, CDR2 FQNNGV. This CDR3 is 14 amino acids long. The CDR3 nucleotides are TGTGCCAGCAGCCACGCCGTAGCCAAAAACATTCAGTACTTC. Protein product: CASSHAVAKNIQYF.

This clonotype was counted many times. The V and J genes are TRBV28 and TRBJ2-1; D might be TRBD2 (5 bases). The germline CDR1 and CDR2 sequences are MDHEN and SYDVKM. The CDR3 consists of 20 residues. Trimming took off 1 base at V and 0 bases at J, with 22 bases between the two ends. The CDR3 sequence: CASSLFLNVRRLSSYNEQFF. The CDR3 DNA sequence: TGTGCCAGCAGTTTATTCCTCAACGTTAGGAGGCTCAGCTCCTACAATGAGCAGTTCTTC.

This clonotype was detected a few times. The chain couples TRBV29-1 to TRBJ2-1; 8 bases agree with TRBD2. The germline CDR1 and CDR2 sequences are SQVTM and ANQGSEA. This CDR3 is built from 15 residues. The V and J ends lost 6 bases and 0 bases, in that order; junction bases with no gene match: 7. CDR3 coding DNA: TGCAGCGTCGGTTCTAGCGGGTCCTCCTACAATGAGCAGTTCTTC. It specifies CSVGSSGSSYNEQFF.

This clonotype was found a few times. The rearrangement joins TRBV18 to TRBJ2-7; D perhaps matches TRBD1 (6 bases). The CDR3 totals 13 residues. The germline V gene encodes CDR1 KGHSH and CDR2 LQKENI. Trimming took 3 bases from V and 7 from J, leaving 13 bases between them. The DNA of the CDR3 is TGTGCCAGCTCACCTGCAGGGGAGTGGGAGCAGTACGTC. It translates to CASSPAGEWEQYV.

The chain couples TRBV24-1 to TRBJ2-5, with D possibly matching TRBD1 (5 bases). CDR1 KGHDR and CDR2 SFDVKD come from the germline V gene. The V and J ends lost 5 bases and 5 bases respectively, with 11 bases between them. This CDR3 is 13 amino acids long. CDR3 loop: CATSGPGRETQYF. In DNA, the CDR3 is TGTGCCACCAGTGGCCCAGGGCGGGAGACCCAGTACTTC.

CDR3 residues: CASSRQGYDEQYF. CDR3 sequence (DNA): TGTGCCAGCTCACGACAGGGATACGACGAGCAGTACTTC. The rearrangement joins TRBV18 to TRBJ2-7; 7 nucleotides align to TRBD1. V lost 4 bases and J lost 5; bases outside the gene matches: 5. CDR3 length: 13 amino acids. Germline V gene lookup returns CDR1 KGHSH and CDR2 LQKENI.

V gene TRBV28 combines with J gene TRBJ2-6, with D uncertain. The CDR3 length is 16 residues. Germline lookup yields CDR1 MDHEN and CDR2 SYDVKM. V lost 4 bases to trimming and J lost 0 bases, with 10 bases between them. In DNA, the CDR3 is TGTGCCAGCAGTTATACCCCAAGCTCTGGGGCCAACGTCCTGACTTTC. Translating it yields CASSYTPSSGANVLTF.

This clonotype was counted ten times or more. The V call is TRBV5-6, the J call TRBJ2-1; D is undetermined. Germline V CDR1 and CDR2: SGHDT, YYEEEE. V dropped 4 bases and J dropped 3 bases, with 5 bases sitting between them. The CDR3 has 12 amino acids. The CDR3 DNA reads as TGTGCCAGCAGCCAAAACTACAATGAGCAGTTCTTC. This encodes CASSQNYNEQFF.

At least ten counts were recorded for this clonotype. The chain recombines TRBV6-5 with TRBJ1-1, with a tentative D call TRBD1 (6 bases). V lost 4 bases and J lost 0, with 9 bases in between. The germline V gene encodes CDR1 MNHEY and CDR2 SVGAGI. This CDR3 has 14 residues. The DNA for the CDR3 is TGTGCCAGCAGTTTGACAGGTTTGAACACTGAAGCTTTCTTT. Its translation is CASSLTGLNTEAFF.

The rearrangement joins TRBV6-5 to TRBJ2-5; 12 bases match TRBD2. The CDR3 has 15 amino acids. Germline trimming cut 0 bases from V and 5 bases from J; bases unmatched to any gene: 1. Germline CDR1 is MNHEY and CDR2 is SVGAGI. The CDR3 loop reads CASSYSTSGSETQYF. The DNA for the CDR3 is TGTGCCAGCAGTTACTCGACTAGCGGGAGTGAGACCCAGTACTTC.

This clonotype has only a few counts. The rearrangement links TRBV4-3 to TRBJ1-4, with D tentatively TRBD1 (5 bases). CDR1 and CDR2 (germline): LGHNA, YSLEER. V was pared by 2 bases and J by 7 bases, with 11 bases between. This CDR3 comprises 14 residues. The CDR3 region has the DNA TGCGCCAGCAGCCAAAGGGGTGGGAGTGAAAAACTGTTTTTT. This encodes CASSQRGGSEKLFF.

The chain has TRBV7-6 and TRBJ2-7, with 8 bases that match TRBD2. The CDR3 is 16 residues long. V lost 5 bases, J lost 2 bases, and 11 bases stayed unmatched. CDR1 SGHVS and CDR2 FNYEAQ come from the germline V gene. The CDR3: CASSPSRRRGAYEQYV. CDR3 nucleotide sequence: TGTGCCAGCAGCCCCTCACGGCGGCGGGGGGCCTACGAGCAGTACGTC.